This passage covers 6 T cell receptor beta chains from one sample sequenced in a study of blood T cell repertoires in COVID-19. Sequencing was performed with immunoSEQ multiplex PCR; in TCRdb, only in-frame clones are kept and a portion is missing. The table records about 97,000 clones, 75% to 95% of them present only once. Material: peripheral blood. The receptors derive from a man aged 55 to 70 with acute or convalescent COVID-19.

The chain couples TRBV20-1 to TRBJ1-5; D is uncertain. Trimming shortened V by 3 bases and J by 3 bases, and 6 bases separated the two germline ends. CDR1 and CDR2 from the germline V gene are DFQATT and SNEGSKA (reference sequence). This CDR3 comprises 12 residues. CDR3 sequence (DNA): TGCAGTGCTAGTTACTTCAATCAGCCCCAGCATTTT. Encoded protein: CSASYFNQPQHF.

The rearrangement uses TRBV5-5 and TRBJ1-1, with D perhaps TRBD1 (5 bases). CDR3 length equals 17 residues. The V gene's germline CDR1 is SGHKS and CDR2 YYEKEE (reference sequence). V lost 1 base to trimming and J lost 4 bases, with 20 bases between them. The DNA for the CDR3 is TGTGCCAGCAGCTTGAGCCTCTCTTCAGGGCAGCCCACTGAAGCTTTCTTT. Its translation: CASSLSLSSGQPTEAFF. The full variable domain, its missing parts supplied by reference TRBV5-5 and TRBJ1-1, is DAGVTQSPTHLIKTRGQQVTLRCSPISGHKSVSWYQQVLGQGPQFIFQYYEKEERGRGNFPDRFSARQFPNYSSELNVNALLLGDSALYLCASSLSLSSGQPTEAFFGQGTRLTVV.

The chain uses TRBV19 and TRBJ1-5; D perhaps matches TRBD1 (6 bases). Trimming cost V 3 bases and J 4 bases, with 19 bases left between them. The CDR3 has 17 amino acids. Germline CDR1 is LNHDA and CDR2 is SQIVND (reference sequence). Written as DNA, the CDR3 is TGTGCCAGTAGTATGGACCCCACCAGAGGGGGAAATCAGCCCCAGCATTTT. It encodes CASSMDPTRGGNQPQHF.

The chain uses TRBV7-9 and TRBJ2-7, with a possible D match to TRBD1 (9 bases). CDR3 length: 14 residues. The germline V gene encodes CDR1 SEHNR and CDR2 FQNEAQ (reference sequence). Deletions cut 4 bases from V and 6 bases from J, with 16 bases between. Here the CDR3 DNA reads TGTGCCAGCAGCTCCGGGACAGGGACTAGCGAGCAGTACTTC. Protein sequence: CASSSGTGTSEQYF. The full variable domain, completed using reference TRBV7-9 and TRBJ2-7, is DTGVSQNPRHKITKRGQNVTFRCDPISEHNRLYWYRQTLGQGPEFLTYFQNEAQLEKSRLLSDRFSAERPKGSFSTLEIQRTEQGDSAMYLCASSSGTGTSEQYFGPGTRLTVT.

This chain uses TRBV6-5 with TRBJ1-6; D is perhaps TRBD1 (6 bases). Trimming pared 9 bases from V and 12 bases from J, leaving 21 bases between. This CDR3 has 14 amino acids. Germline V gene data show CDR1 as MNHEY and CDR2 as SVGAGI. The CDR3 here is CASQNRAREGPLHF. The CDR3 DNA reads TGTGCCAGTCAGAACAGGGCCAGGGAAGGACCCCTCCACTTT.

The chain has TRBV30 and TRBJ1-1, with D uncertain. Germline CDR1 and CDR2: GTSNPN and SVGIG (reference sequence). V lost 2 bases and J 0 bases, leaving 7 bases between the germline ends. This CDR3 has 13 residues. CDR3 sequence: CAWSPSVNTEAFF. The CDR3 DNA sequence: TGTGCCTGGAGTCCCAGTGTGAACACTGAAGCTTTCTTT.